This TCR beta chain was recovered during a study of blood T cell repertoires in COVID-19. The wider study: From the United States, Italy and Spain came samples of acute and convalescent COVID-19.

Some clones are missing from TCRdb's copy, which holds only in-frame ones; the method was immunoSEQ multiplex PCR. The sample has approximately 300,000 clones, around 90% seen once; the top ten hold 5% to 5.5%. Losses at the gene ends were 4 bases for V and 3 bases for J; bases not matched to a gene: 4. Per the germline V gene, CDR1 is SGHDT and CDR2 is YYEEEE. The length of the CDR3 is 14 residues. Only one count was recorded for this clone. Those who participated ranged in age from roughly 18 to 89 years and resided in under 25 US areas. Participants had their cohort set by participant-reported clinical history.

Sequencing used PBMCs or T cells enriched from blood (not recorded which). This sequence was found in a man aged 55 to 70 who had recovered from COVID-19. The V call is TRBV5-6, the J call TRBJ1-2, with 9 bases lining up with TRBD1. The CDR3 loop reads CASSRDRGYYGYTF. CDR3 bases: TGTGCCAGCAGCCGCGACAGGGGGTACTATGGCTACACCTTC.